The entry below describes one T cell receptor (beta chain). The data stem from a study of blood T cell repertoires in COVID-19. Looking at the study overall: In each case, the material was cDNA or gDNA derived from T cells, B-cell-depleted T cells, or PBMCs.

Assay: immunoSEQ multiplex PCR; the TCRdb copy retains only in-frame clones and omits some. The sample includes over 300,000 clones, 90% of them seen just once. The CDR3 covers 14 residues. V shed 7 bases and J shed 6 bases, with 17 bases lying between them. Per the germline V gene, CDR1 is KGHDR and CDR2 is SFDVKD. V and J are TRBV24-1 and TRBJ1-2; a possible D gene is TRBD1 (6 bases). The origin of this receptor is a man between 18 and 29 years old with active or convalescent COVID-19. Sequenced: peripheral blood. The CDR3 protein is CATSTGTLTNGYTF. The CDR3, as DNA: TGTGCCACCAGCACCGGGACATTGACCAATGGCTACACCTTC.